The clone carrying this T cell receptor (beta chain) was recorded many times. TCR cDNA molecules were tagged individually, and each one carried a unique molecular identifier. TCRdb itself ran the 5' RACE reads through MiXCR, one entry per CDR3 protein. The sample yields about 70,000 distinct CDR3 sequences, nearly 9% seen once. These data originate in a study of spatial heterogeneity in lung cancer. Turning to the study itself: Sequencing was performed on follow-up PBMC samples when available, collected at a median of approximately two years after resection.

CDR3 length: 13 residues. Germline trimming cut 8 bases from V and 5 bases from J; bases unmatched to any gene: 5. Germline V gene sequence: CDR1 LNHDA, CDR2 SQIVND (reference sequence). Time point described: blood at routine non-recurrence follow-up after resection. Extraction of whole RNA from tumor, nontumor lung or frozen PBMC preceded unsorted sequencing. Sequencing was performed on PBMCs, taken at follow-up. This TCR came from a female donor with early-stage non-small cell lung cancer. The J gene is TRBJ1-4, the V gene TRBV19, with 7 bases matching TRBD1. As DNA, the CDR3 is TGTGCCAGTTCGGACAGGTGGAATGAAAAACTGTTTTTT. Its protein is CASSDRWNEKLFF.